The T cell receptor (beta chain) under discussion was sequenced for a study of pediatric ulcerative colitis. Study conclusions and caveats: Clonal expansions reduced rectal repertoire diversity in acute severe colitis.

V shed 4 bases, J shed 0 bases, and the junction held 6 bases outside the gene matches. The CDR3 runs to 17 residues. Germline assignment: CDR1 SGHRS and CDR2 YFSETQ. Libraries were prepared by immunoSEQ multiplex PCR; TCRdb keeps only in-frame clonotypes and omits some of them. The sample holds more than 50,000 clones, 77% seen once. Remarks on this clone: The antigen is not known.

The chain is built from TRBV5-1 and TRBJ2-1, with 11 bases fitting TRBD2. The sample comprised blood. The receptor was derived from a boy younger than 18 with moderate ulcerative colitis. CDR3: CASSQGLADSSYNEQFF. CDR3 nucleotides: TGCGCCAGCAGCCAGGGACTAGCGGATAGCTCCTACAATGAGCAGTTCTTC.